The entry below gives a single TCR beta chain sequence along with its context. The antigen remains unidentified. The data were taken from a study of T cell responses to AZD1222 COVID-19 vaccine. Looking at the study overall: Second-dose groups at about 4 or about 12 weeks were pooled.

The table came from immunoSEQ multiplex PCR; TCRdb's copy has only in-frame clones and leaves some out. The sample has approximately 120,000 clones, 88% seen once; the top ten hold around a sixth. Per germline, CDR1 LGHDT and CDR2 YNNKEL (reference sequence). Trimming at V came to 3 bases and at J to 0 bases, leaving 18 bases not matched to a gene. This CDR3 has 22 amino acids. Study results and caveats: Seropositivity was recorded at baseline in only a handful of AZD1222 recipients. Repertoire samples came only from after the peak T cell response.

V usage is TRBV3-1 (or the pseudogene TRBV3-2) and J usage is TRBJ2-6; TRBD2 aligns across 9 bases. The clonotype was recovered from an adult in good health. Sequenced here: peripheral blood, sampled on day 0 of AZD1222 vaccination. This CDR3 is CASSQLRGLAGPSFSGANVLTF. In nucleotides, the CDR3 is TGTGCCAGCAGCCAGCTAAGGGGCCTAGCGGGGCCTTCTTTCTCTGGGGCCAACGTCCTGACTTTC.